The entry that follows covers one T cell receptor beta chain sequence. This sample is part of a study of blood T cells in healthy people across ages. Overall study context: Capture by template switching was about one barcoded beta molecule per two T cells.

Together with a sample-barcoded 5' primer, a J-beta primer mix was included in a second PCR lasting about 6 to 11 cycles. TCRdb re-derived calls from the 5' RACE reads in MiXCR, one entry per CDR3 protein. The sample shows about 1,000,000 distinct CDR3 sequences, around 43% of them seen only once. V shed 5 bases, J shed 1 base, and the junction held 8 bases outside the gene matches. The CDR3 has 16 amino acids. Germline assignment: CDR1 SGHTA and CDR2 FQGTGA. The sequence was obtained from a woman aged 55 to 70 in good health. The rearrangement uses TRBV7-3 and TRBJ2-1, with TRBD2 identical over 7 bases. The specimen was blood. In nucleotides, the CDR3 is TGTGCCAGCAGCCCCAAAGCGGGAAGTTCCTACAATGAGCAGTTCTTC. Protein sequence: CASSPKAGSSYNEQFF.